Listed here is a single T cell receptor (beta chain). The sample belongs to a study of T cell responses to AZD1222 COVID-19 vaccine. Sequencing used immunoSEQ multiplex PCR; TCRdb keeps in-frame clones, though not all of them. This table has around 96,000 clones, about nine tenths appearing once. The germline V gene has CDR1 WSHSY and CDR2 SAAADI. V lost 3 bases, J lost 7 bases, and 10 bases lay in between. There are 14 residues in the CDR3. The chain has TRBV10-2 and TRBJ1-6, with a tentative D call TRBD1 (6 bases). The TCR comes from an adult who received the AZD1222 COVID-19 vaccine. Sequencing used peripheral blood, obtained 28 days after the second AZD1222 dose. CDR3 amino acids: CASSDTQGNSPLHF. In nucleotides, the CDR3 is TGCGCCAGCAGTGACACTCAGGGGAATTCACCCCTCCACTTT.